This T cell receptor (beta chain) was sequenced for a study of blood T cell repertoires in COVID-19. On the study more broadly: Samples came from the United States, Italy and Spain, spanning acute and convalescent COVID-19.

Sequencing was performed with immunoSEQ multiplex PCR; in TCRdb, only in-frame clones are kept and a portion is missing. This sample has around 74,000 clones, with around 90% found just once. CDR1 and CDR2 (germline): MNHEY, SVGAGI. CDR3 size: 13 residues. Trimming pared 11 bases from V and 0 bases from J, leaving 11 bases between. V is TRBV6-5 and J is TRBJ2-1; D gene uncertain. This receptor was taken from a man aged 50-60 years with active COVID-19. The sample consisted of peripheral blood. In DNA form, the CDR3 reads TGTGCCGGTGACTCGAGCTCCTACAATGAGCAGTTCTTC. Translating gives CAGDSSSYNEQFF.